One sample yielded the 3 T cell receptor beta chains listed below, sequenced in a study of T cell repertoires in cytomegalovirus infection. A single record per CDR3 protein comes from TCRdb applying MiXCR to the reads. The repertoire holds under 250,000 distinct CDR3 sequences, with 10% to 15% as singletons. Sample: PBMCs. The source of these receptors is a human donor in good health (CMV status not recorded). Some clones in this sample may be carry-over from other donors' samples.

The rearrangement uses TRBV5-1 and TRBJ1-1, with TRBD1 as a possible D gene (5 bases). Germline lookup yields CDR1 SGHRS and CDR2 YFSETQ. The CDR3 is made up of 13 amino acids. V was cut by 3 bases and J by 4 bases, with 10 bases left in between. The CDR3 here is CASSWDGGTEAFF. CDR3 coding DNA: TGCGCCAGCAGCTGGGACGGGGGCACTGAAGCTTTCTTT.

This clonotype was seen repeatedly, ten times or more. The V and J genes are TRBV19 and TRBJ2-2; D not resolved. From germline, CDR1 is LNHDA and CDR2 SQIVND (reference sequence). The CDR3 has 14 amino acids. V lost 6 bases and J 2 bases, leaving 10 bases between the germline ends. The CDR3 DNA is TGTGCCAGTAGATTAGTTGTCAACACCGGGGAGCTGTTTTTT. Protein: CASRLVVNTGELFF. Full variable domain (rest looked up from reference TRBV19 and TRBJ2-2): DGGITQSPKYLFRKEGQNVTLSCEQNLNHDAMYWYRQDPGQGLRLIYYSQIVNDFQKGDIAEGYSVSREKKESFPLTVTSAQKNPTAFYLCASRLVVNTGELFFGEGSRLTVL.

The genes are TRBV29-1 and TRBJ2-1; TRBD2 is a possible D gene (6 bases). V was trimmed by 4 bases and J by 5 bases, leaving 15 bases between them. Germline V gene lookup returns CDR1 SQVTM and CDR2 ANQGSEA. The CDR3 has 14 amino acids. CDR3 in amino acids: CSVAVATGDNEQFF. CDR3 DNA sequence: TGCAGCGTTGCAGTAGCGACGGGGGACAATGAGCAGTTCTTC.